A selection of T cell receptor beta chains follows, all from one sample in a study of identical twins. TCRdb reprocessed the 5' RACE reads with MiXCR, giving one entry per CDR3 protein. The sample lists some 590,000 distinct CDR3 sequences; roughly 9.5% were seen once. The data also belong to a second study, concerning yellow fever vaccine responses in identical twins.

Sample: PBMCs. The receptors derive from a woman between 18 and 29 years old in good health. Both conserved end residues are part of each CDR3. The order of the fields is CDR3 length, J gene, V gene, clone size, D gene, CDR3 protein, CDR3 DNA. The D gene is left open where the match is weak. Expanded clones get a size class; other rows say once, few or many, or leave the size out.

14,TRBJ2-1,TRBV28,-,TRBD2,CASSLPPTSAEQFF,TGTGCCAGCAGTTTACCGCCTACTAGCGCCGAGCAGTTCTTC
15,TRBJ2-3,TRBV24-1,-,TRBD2,CATSDPGTSGDTQYF,TGTGCCACCAGTGACCCTGGGACTAGCGGAGATACGCAGTATTTT
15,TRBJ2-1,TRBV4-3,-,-,CASSQTRSYYNEQFF,TGCGCCAGCAGCCAAACTAGGAGTTACTACAATGAGCAGTTCTTC
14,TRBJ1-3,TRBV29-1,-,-,CSAEGGYGINTIYF,TGCAGCGCCGAAGGGGGTTATGGAATAAACACCATATATTTT
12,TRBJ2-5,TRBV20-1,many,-,CSARNYQETQYF,TGCAGTGCTAGAAATTACCAAGAGACCCAGTACTTC
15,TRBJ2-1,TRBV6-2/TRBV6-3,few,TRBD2,CASSYGGRMFSEQFF,TGTGCCAGCAGTTACGGCGGGAGAATGTTCAGTGAGCAGTTCTTC
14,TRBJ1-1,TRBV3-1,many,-,CASSQGGPNTEAFF,TGTGCCAGCAGCCAAGGGGGGCCCAACACTGAAGCTTTCTTT
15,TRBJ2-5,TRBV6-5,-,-,CASSYSWGGGETQYF,TGTGCCAGCAGTTACTCGTGGGGGGGCGGCGAGACCCAGTACTTC
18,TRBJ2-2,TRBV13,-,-,CASSTAYGLSGNTGELFF,TGTGCCAGCAGCACCGCCTACGGACTCAGCGGGAACACCGGGGAGCTGTTTTTT
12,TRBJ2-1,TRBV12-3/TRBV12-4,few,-,CASSLTRQVQFF,TGTGCCAGCAGTCTCACGCGACAGGTACAGTTCTTC
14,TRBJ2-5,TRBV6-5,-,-,CASSYRQYQETQYF,TGTGCCAGCAGTTACCGACAGTACCAAGAGACCCAGTACTTC
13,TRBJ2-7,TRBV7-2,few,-,CASSSVSGYEQYF,TGTGCCAGCAGCAGCGTGAGTGGCTACGAGCAGTACTTC
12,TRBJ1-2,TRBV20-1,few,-,CSASAGNYGYTF,TGCAGTGCTAGTGCAGGGAACTATGGCTACACCTTC
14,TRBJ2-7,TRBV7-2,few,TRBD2,CASSESGAAYEQYF,TGTGCCAGCAGCGAGAGCGGGGCCGCCTACGAGCAGTACTTC
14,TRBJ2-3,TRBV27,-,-,CASSRTLAPDTQYF,TGTGCCAGCAGTCGGACTCTAGCTCCAGATACGCAGTATTTT
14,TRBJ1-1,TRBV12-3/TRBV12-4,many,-,CASRGSGTGTEAFF,TGTGCCAGCAGGGGATCCGGGACGGGCACTGAAGCTTTCTTT
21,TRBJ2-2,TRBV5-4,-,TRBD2,CASSFEAGGPEAALVPGELFF,TGTGCCAGCAGCTTTGAGGCGGGAGGGCCTGAGGCGGCCTTGGTGCCCGGGGAGCTGTTTTTT
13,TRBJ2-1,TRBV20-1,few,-,CSARRDRYNEQFF,TGCAGTGCCCGAAGAGACAGGTACAATGAGCAGTTCTTC
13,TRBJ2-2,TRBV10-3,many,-,CATGDLNTGELFF,TGTGCCACCGGGGACCTGAACACCGGGGAGCTGTTTTTT
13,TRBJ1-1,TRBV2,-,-,CASSERLGTEAFF,TGTGCCAGCAGTGAGAGATTGGGCACTGAAGCTTTCTTT
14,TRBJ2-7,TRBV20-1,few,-,CSASESTPLNEQYF,TGCAGTGCTTCCGAATCGACCCCTCTCAACGAGCAGTACTTC
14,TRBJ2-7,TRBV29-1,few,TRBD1,CSVEDVDREFEQYF,TGCAGCGTTGAAGATGTGGACAGGGAGTTCGAGCAGTACTTC
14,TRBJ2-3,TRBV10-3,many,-,CAINHSGIGDTQYF,TGTGCCATAAACCACAGCGGAATAGGAGATACGCAGTATTTT
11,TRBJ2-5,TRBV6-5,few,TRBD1,CASRQGQSWYF,TGTGCCAGCAGACAGGGACAGAGCTGGTACTTC
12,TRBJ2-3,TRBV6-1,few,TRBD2,CASSVAGGREYF,TGTGCCAGCAGTGTAGCGGGGGGGCGGGAGTATTTT
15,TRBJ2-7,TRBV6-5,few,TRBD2,CASSYGAGGAYEQYF,TGTGCCAGCAGTTACGGGGCGGGAGGGGCCTACGAGCAGTACTTC
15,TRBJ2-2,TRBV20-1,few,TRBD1,CSARDRGSHTGELFF,TGCAGTGCTAGGGACAGGGGGAGTCACACCGGGGAGCTGTTTTTT
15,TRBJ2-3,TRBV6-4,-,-,CASSDSRAHTDTQYF,TGTGCCAGCAGTGACTCGAGGGCGCACACAGATACGCAGTATTTT
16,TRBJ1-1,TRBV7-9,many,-,CASIALPGSEWTEAFF,TGTGCCAGCATCGCGCTGCCGGGCAGTGAATGGACTGAAGCTTTCTTT
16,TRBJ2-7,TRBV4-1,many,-,CASSQTLGTGSYEQYF,TGCGCCAGCAGCCAAACTTTGGGGACTGGTTCCTACGAGCAGTACTTC
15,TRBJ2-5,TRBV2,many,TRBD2,CASSARGLAQETQYF,TGTGCCAGCAGTGCCAGGGGACTAGCCCAAGAGACCCAGTACTTC
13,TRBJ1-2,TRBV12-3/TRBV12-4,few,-,CASSTGTSYGYTF,TGTGCCAGCAGTACAGGGACAAGCTATGGCTACACCTTC
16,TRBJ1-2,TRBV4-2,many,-,CASSQEPRGLEYGYTF,TGTGCCAGCAGCCAAGAGCCGAGAGGGCTCGAGTATGGCTACACCTTC
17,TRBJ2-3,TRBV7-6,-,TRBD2,CASSLRGLAEGTDTQYF,TGTGCCAGCAGCTTAAGGGGACTAGCTGAGGGCACAGATACGCAGTATTTT
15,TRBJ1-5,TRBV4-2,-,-,CASSQDVGGYQPQHF,TGTGCCAGCAGCCAAGATGTTGGCGGGTATCAGCCCCAGCATTTT
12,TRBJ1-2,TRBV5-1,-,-,CASSFEVGGYTF,TGCGCCAGCAGCTTCGAGGTCGGGGGCTACACCTTC